Below, one TCR beta chain is given with its context. Its antigen is unidentified. Each donor provided at least one pre-ART PBMC sample and at least two post-ART PBMC samples. Germline CDR1 and CDR2: GTSNPN and SVGIG (reference sequence). The V end lost 0 bases, the J end lost 4 bases, and 11 bases lay between the germline ends. This CDR3 spans 14 amino acids. Researchers report immunoSEQ v3.0 was run at survey level. The repertoire was sequenced with immunoSEQ multiplex PCR; TCRdb's copy has only in-frame clones and lacks some. The sample shows more than 15,000 clones, around three quarters of them seen only once. This specimen comes from a study of long-term antiretroviral therapy in people with HIV. Notes on the study in general: The repertoire was dominated at all time points by clones expanded before ART. Post-ART samples showed increased diversity that remained below transplant donor control levels.

The receptor was isolated from a woman between 25 and 40 years old with HIV. Sequenced material: unsorted PBMCs, taken 2.9 years after starting antiretroviral therapy. The V call is TRBV30, the J call TRBJ2-3, with a tentative D call TRBD1 (5 bases). The CDR3 here is CAWSVLRGADTQYF. The CDR3 nucleotides read TGTGCCTGGAGTGTATTAAGGGGTGCAGATACGCAGTATTTT.